This T cell receptor beta chain was documented in a study of blood T cell repertoires in COVID-19 (dated by TCRdb to the early 2020s). Background on the whole study: The collaborator samples originated in the United States, Italy and Spain and spanned the acute and convalescent phases of COVID-19. The prospective study material was composed of cDNA or gDNA derived from T cells, B-cell-depleted T cells, or PBMCs. The dataset comprised deeply sampled blood TCRbeta repertoires from subjects exposed to, actively infected with, or recovered from COVID-19. A freely available public database, intended as a resource for researchers studying the immune response to SARS-CoV-2, is where the repertoires were released. The samples were drawn from two sources: the first 160 participants of the ongoing ImmuneRACE study, and over 950 subjects contributed by 6 global collaborators. Sample metadata almost always included a de-identified subject ID, COVID-19 status, age in years and sex. HLA class I and class II types, where available, came from metadata supplied by the sample provider rather than from assay-based typing.

Each collaborating institution followed its own protocols to collect whole blood in K2EDTA tubes. For TCRbeta analysis, collaborators shipped samples in one of three forms: frozen whole blood, isolated PBMCs, or DNA extracted from either of those sample types. Results and caveats for the whole study, not just this receptor: The amount of clinical and demographic metadata varied by source and participant and was provided uncurated.

The immunoSEQ Assay, a bias-controlled multiplex PCR, was used to amplify TCRbeta CDR3 regions from genomic DNA. Per the original workflow: The number of nucleated cells in each sample was estimated by amplification of reference gene primers within the assay. To quantify the absolute abundance of each unique TCRbeta CDR3 rearrangement, sequence reads were collapsed and filtered. Productive Simpson clonality was computed per sample as the square root of Simpson's diversity index over productive rearrangements. Not all clones reach the TCRdb copy of this immuneACCESS table, which keeps in-frame sequences only. Checked studies attribute under half of the gap to unresolved V genes and leave the rest unexplained. The V and J calls and the clone size are those of that table, but D and trimming were determined from the DNA. For this sample the table gives 300,000 to 400,000 clones, of which over 75% were detected only once. The ten most abundant clones make up about 7% of the sample.

Points on this clone: Which antigen it targets is not known. No clone much larger than this one lies a single base away; base qualities are absent.

The sequence came from a human donor in a cohort sampled during active COVID-19. Sequencing was performed on peripheral blood.

In nucleotides, the sequence is TGTGCCAGCAGCGTAGAGGGGGGCACAGATACGCAGTATTTT. Translated, it reads CASSVEGGTDTQYF. This chain joins TRBV9 to TRBJ2-3; the D segment could be TRBD1, given 6 matching bases. Including the terminal cysteine and phenylalanine, the CDR3 comprises 14 residues. The DNA shown is the 42-base CDR3, in frame from base 1. According to the germline V gene, CDR1 reads SGDLS and CDR2 reads YYNGEE. The V end loses 0 bases and the J end loses 1 base, and a stretch of 6 bases separates them.